This paragraph reports one TCR beta chain. This CDR3 comprises 14 residues. Germline-derived CDR1 and CDR2 are SEHNR and FQNEAQ (reference sequence). The V gene end was trimmed by 8 bases and the J gene end by 0 bases; junction bases not matched to a gene: 5. The sample originates from a study of blood T cell repertoires in COVID-19. Across the study: The United States, Italy and Spain provided the acute and convalescent COVID-19 samples. In each case, the material was cDNA or gDNA derived from T cells, B-cell-depleted T cells, or PBMCs.

As handled by the study authors: Estimation of nucleated cell counts relied on the amplification of reference gene primers. The assay was immunoSEQ multiplex PCR, and TCRdb's table has in-frame clones only and misses some. Clone size and V and J calls were adopted from that table, with D and trimming inferred from the DNA. The sample lists tens of thousands of clones; 75% to 90% were seen once. Sequencing was done on a sample of peripheral blood. The TCR comes from a man aged 60 to 75 with acute or convalescent COVID-19. The chain combines TRBV7-9 with TRBJ2-3, with 7 bases matching TRBD2. The CDR3 here is CASERGASTDTQYF. Here the CDR3 DNA reads TGTGCCAGCGAGCGGGGTGCTAGCACAGATACGCAGTATTTT.